This TCR beta chain was recovered during a study of blood T cell repertoires in COVID-19. Across the study: Sites across the United States, Italy and Spain contributed samples from acute and convalescent COVID-19. Sources were T cells, B-cell-depleted T cells, or PBMCs; the material itself was cDNA or gDNA.

Study processing details: Nucleated cell number was recorded as an estimate derived from reference gene primer amplification. This table comes from immunoSEQ multiplex PCR, and its TCRdb copy is limited to in-frame clones, with some not included. The V and J calls and clone size were taken over from that table, and D and trimming were inferred from the DNA. Here the sample spans 100,000 or so clones, 75% to 95% being singletons. This CDR3 comprises 12 residues. Per germline, CDR1 SGDLS and CDR2 YYNGEE. Deletions cut 4 bases from V and 9 bases from J, with 8 bases between. The clonotype was recovered from a woman aged 45-65 years in a cohort sampled during active COVID-19. The chain has TRBV9 and TRBJ1-6; D may be TRBD1 (5 bases). The sequenced material came from peripheral blood. CDR3 sequence reads: CASSPGGSPLHF. For the CDR3, the DNA is TGTGCCAGCAGCCCGGGGGGTTCACCCCTCCACTTT.